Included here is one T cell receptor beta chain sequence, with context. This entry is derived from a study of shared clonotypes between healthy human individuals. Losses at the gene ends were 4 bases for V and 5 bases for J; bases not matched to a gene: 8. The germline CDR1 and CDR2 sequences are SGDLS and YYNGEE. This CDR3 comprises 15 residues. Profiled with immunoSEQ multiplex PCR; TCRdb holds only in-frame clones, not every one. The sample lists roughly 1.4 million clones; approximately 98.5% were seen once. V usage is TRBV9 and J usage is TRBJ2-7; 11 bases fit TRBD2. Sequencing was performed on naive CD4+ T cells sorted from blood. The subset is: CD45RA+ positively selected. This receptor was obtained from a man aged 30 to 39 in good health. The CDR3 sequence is CASSPTSGSRDEQYF. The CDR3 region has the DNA TGTGCCAGCAGCCCTACTAGCGGGAGTCGAGACGAGCAGTACTTC.